The 14 T cell receptor beta chains in this list originate from one sample, sequenced in a study of cytomegalovirus exposure and HLA in healthy donors. PCR amplification relied on 60 Vbeta primers (plus 13 Jbeta primers). The data were produced by immunoSEQ multiplex PCR, yet TCRdb's version contains in-frame clones alone and is incomplete. The sample records 75,000 to 100,000 clones, approximately 79% being singletons. The sample was PBMCs. The receptors come from a woman aged 55-75 years in good health and CMV-seropositive.

The gene calls are TRBV18 and TRBJ1-1, with D possibly matching TRBD1 (5 bases). The CDR3 contains 16 residues. V gave up 0 bases and J gave up 4 bases, with 15 bases separating them. Germline CDR1 KGHSH, CDR2 LQKENI. The CDR3 sequence is CASSPPNLSGGTEAFF. CDR3 DNA sequence: TGTGCCAGCTCACCACCTAATCTCTCGGGGGGCACTGAAGCTTTCTTT. The full variable domain, completed using reference TRBV18 and TRBJ1-1, is NAGVMQNPRHLVRRRGQEARLRCSPMKGHSHVYWYRQLPEEGLKFMVYLQKENIIDESGMPKERFSAEFPKEGPSILRIQQVVRGDSAAYFCASSPPNLSGGTEAFFGQGTRLTVV.

This clone was observed a handful of times. The rearrangement uses TRBV6-6 and TRBJ1-5; D uncertain. This CDR3 comprises 15 residues. Trimming left V 4 bases short and J 4 bases short, with 14 bases between. Looked up from germline, CDR1 is MNHNY and CDR2 is SVGAGI (reference sequence). The CDR3 spells CASSSLTTSNQPQHF. The CDR3 nucleotides are TGTGCCAGCAGTTCCCTCACAACCTCGAATCAGCCCCAGCATTTT.

The chain couples TRBV4-1 to TRBJ2-7, with D perhaps TRBD1 (6 bases). Between the trimmed V and J ends, which lost 1 base and 4 bases, there was a span of 11 bases. CDR1 and CDR2 from the germline V gene are MGHRA and YSYEKL. The CDR3 runs to 14 residues. CDR3: CASSQVQGVYEQYF. The CDR3 DNA reads as TGCGCCAGCAGCCAAGTACAGGGAGTGTACGAGCAGTACTTC.

This clone was seen a few times. V is TRBV5-1 and J is TRBJ2-3; the match to TRBD2 covers 15 bases. The ends lost 3 bases at V and 4 bases at J; junction bases unmatched: 6. The CDR3 is 17 residues long. In germline, CDR1 is SGHRS, CDR2 YFSETQ. The CDR3 spells CASSSGLAGGVADTQYF. In DNA, the CDR3 is TGCGCCAGCAGCTCCGGACTAGCGGGAGGGGTGGCAGATACGCAGTATTTT.

The chain employs TRBV30 and TRBJ1-1; TRBD1 matches at 9 bases. This CDR3 is built from 11 residues. In germline, CDR1 is GTSNPN, CDR2 SVGIG (reference sequence). The V and J ends lost 3 bases and 11 bases, in that order; junction bases with no gene match: 4. As DNA, the CDR3 is TGTGCCTGGAGCCGACAGGGGGTGGCTTTCTTT. Translated, it gives CAWSRQGVAFF.

This clone was recorded a few times. This chain connects TRBV6-5 to TRBJ2-2; TRBD1 agrees at 10 bases. The CDR3 extends over 15 amino acids. J gave up 7 bases and V 6 bases, and 8 bases lay outside the gene matches. The germline V gene has CDR1 MNHEY and CDR2 SVGAGI. The CDR3 reads CASSPATGGNGELFF. CDR3 DNA: TGTGCCAGCAGCCCCGCGACAGGGGGCAACGGGGAGCTGTTTTTT.

The chain has TRBV19 and TRBJ2-4; D possibly corresponds to TRBD2 (6 bases). V was trimmed by 5 bases and J by 7 bases, leaving 12 bases between them. The length of the CDR3 is 13 residues. Germline lookup yields CDR1 LNHDA and CDR2 SQIVND (reference sequence). The CDR3 bases are TGTGCCAGTAGTTCCCAGGAGGGGAACATTCAGTACTTC. Amino acid sequence: CASSSQEGNIQYF. Together with reference TRBV19 and TRBJ2-4, the CDR3 gives the full variable domain: DGGITQSPKYLFRKEGQNVTLSCEQNLNHDAMYWYRQDPGQGLRLIYYSQIVNDFQKGDIAEGYSVSREKKESFPLTVTSAQKNPTAFYLCASSSQEGNIQYFGAGTRLSVL.

The gene calls are TRBV4-1 and TRBJ2-1; 7 positions match TRBD2. With 4 bases clipped from V and 5 bases from J, the junction kept 8 bases outside the gene matches. Germline CDR1 MGHRA, CDR2 YSYEKL. This CDR3 contains 15 residues. DNA of the CDR3: TGCGCCAGCAGCCGGCCCGGGCTAGCGGACAATGAGCAGTTCTTC. This gives the protein CASSRPGLADNEQFF.

The chain uses TRBV5-4 and TRBJ1-1, with D perhaps matching TRBD1 (6 bases). The V end lost 1 base, the J end lost 5 bases, and 9 bases lay between the germline ends. The CDR3 totals 13 residues. Germline V gene sequence: CDR1 SGHNT, CDR2 YYREEE (reference sequence). The CDR3 loop is CASSLRGGTEAFF. CDR3 DNA: TGTGCCAGCAGCTTGAGAGGGGGAACTGAAGCTTTCTTT.

The chain combines TRBV13 with TRBJ1-1; tentatively, D is TRBD1 (5 bases). The germline gives CDR1 PRHDT, CDR2 FYEKMQ (reference sequence). V was trimmed by 0 bases and J by 14 bases, leaving 31 bases between them. The CDR3 runs 18 residues. CDR3 region: CASSLGPGGTDLPGLGFF. For the CDR3, the DNA is TGTGCCAGCAGCTTAGGTCCCGGGGGGACGGACCTCCCTGGGTTAGGGTTCTTT.

The sample holds one count of this clone. This sequence joins TRBV6-5 and TRBJ2-3, with 7 bases aligning to TRBD2. Germline loops: CDR1 MNHEY, CDR2 SVGAGI. The CDR3 consists of 15 residues. After removal of 2 bases from V and 5 bases from J, the junction contained 7 bases not matched to a gene. CDR3 sequence (DNA): TGTGCCAGCAGTTACGGACGAACTAGCGAAGATACGCAGTATTTT. Protein sequence: CASSYGRTSEDTQYF.

The CDR3 loop is CASSEGLFNNEQFF. The CDR3, as DNA: TGTGCCAGCAGTGAAGGGCTCTTCAACAATGAGCAGTTCTTC. J is TRBJ2-1 and V is TRBV2; no firm D call. Germline CDR1 is SNHLY and CDR2 is FYNNEI. The CDR3 spans 14 residues. V was trimmed by 1 base and J by 5 bases, leaving 9 bases between them.

The chain recombines TRBV27 with TRBJ2-5, with D tentatively TRBD1 (6 bases). Judging by the DNA end, TRBJ2-7 fits better; the J call may be wrong. CDR3 length: 18 amino acids. CDR1 MNHEY and CDR2 SMNVEV come from the germline V gene (reference sequence). The CDR3 is CASSLLLAEDRTPYEQYF. CDR3 coding DNA: TGTGCCAGCAGTTTACTTTTAGCTGAGGACAGAACACCCTACGAGCAGTACTTC.

This sequence joins TRBV7-2 and TRBJ2-7; 7 bases match TRBD2. CDR3 size: 17 residues. V lost 7 bases, J lost 0 bases, and 15 bases stayed unmatched. In germline, CDR1 is SGHTA, CDR2 FQGNSA. The CDR3 coding sequence is TGTGCCAGCACCGTGGGGAGGGGCCGAGACAGCTCCTACGAGCAGTACTTC. This codes for CASTVGRGRDSSYEQYF.